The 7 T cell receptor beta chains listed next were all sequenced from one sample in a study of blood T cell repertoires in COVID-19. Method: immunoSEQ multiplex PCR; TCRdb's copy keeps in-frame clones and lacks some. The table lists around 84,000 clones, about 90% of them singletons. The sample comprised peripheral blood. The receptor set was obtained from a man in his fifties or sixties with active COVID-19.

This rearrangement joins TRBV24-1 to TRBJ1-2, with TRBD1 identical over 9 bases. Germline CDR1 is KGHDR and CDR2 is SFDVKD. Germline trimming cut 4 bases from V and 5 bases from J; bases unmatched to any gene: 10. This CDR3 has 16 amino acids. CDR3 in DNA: TGTGCCACCAGTGAGACAGGGGGTCAACCTTATTATGGCTACACCTTC. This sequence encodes CATSETGGQPYYGYTF.

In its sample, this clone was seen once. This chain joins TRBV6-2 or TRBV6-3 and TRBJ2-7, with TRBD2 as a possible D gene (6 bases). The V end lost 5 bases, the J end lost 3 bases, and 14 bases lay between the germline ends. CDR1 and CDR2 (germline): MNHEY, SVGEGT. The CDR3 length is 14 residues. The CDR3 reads CASSLGRGYYEQYF. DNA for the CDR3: TGTGCCAGCAGTCTCGGACGGGGGTACTACGAGCAGTACTTC.

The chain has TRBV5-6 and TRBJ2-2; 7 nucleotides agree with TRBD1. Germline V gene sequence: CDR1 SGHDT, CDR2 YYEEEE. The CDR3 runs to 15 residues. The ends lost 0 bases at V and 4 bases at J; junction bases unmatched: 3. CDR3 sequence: CASSLVAGGTGELFF. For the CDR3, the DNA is TGTGCCAGCAGCTTGGTGGCAGGGGGCACCGGGGAGCTGTTTTTT.

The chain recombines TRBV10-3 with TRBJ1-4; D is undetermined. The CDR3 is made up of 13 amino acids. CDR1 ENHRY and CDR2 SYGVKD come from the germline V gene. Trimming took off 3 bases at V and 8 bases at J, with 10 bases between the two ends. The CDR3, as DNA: TGTGCCATCAGTGAAGACATGAAGGAAAAACTGTTTTTT. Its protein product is CAISEDMKEKLFF.

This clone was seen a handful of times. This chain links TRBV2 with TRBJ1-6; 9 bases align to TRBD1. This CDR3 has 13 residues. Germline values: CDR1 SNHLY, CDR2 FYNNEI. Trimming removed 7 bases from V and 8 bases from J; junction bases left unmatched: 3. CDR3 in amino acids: CASTRTGDSPLHF. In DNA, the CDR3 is TGTGCCAGCACCCGGACAGGGGATTCACCCCTCCACTTT.

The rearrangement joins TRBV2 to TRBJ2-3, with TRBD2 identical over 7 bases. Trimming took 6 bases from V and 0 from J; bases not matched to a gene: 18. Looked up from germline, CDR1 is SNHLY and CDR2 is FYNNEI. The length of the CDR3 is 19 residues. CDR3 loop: CASSGVFDGRWASTDTQYF. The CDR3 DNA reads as TGTGCCAGCAGCGGCGTCTTTGACGGGAGGTGGGCAAGCACAGATACGCAGTATTTT.

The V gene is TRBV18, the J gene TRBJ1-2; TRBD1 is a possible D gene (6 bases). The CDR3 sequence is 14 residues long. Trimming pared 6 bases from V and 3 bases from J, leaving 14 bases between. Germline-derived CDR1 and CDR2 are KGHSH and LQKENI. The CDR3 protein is CASSSDRPYYGYTF. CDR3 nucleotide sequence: TGTGCCAGCTCGTCAGACAGGCCTTACTATGGCTACACCTTC.